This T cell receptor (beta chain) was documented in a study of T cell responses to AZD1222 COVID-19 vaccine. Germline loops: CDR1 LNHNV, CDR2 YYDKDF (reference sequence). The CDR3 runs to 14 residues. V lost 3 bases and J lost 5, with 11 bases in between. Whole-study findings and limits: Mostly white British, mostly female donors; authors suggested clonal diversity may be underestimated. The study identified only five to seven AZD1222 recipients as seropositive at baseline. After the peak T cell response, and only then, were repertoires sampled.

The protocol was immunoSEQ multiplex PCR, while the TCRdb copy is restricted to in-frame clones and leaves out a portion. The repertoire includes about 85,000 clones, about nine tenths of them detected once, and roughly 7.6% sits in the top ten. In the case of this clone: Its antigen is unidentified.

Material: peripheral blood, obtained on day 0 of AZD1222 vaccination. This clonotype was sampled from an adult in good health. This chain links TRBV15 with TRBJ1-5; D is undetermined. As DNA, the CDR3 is TGTGCCACCAGCAGGTCAGTCGGCGATCAGCCCCAGCATTTT. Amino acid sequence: CATSRSVGDQPQHF.